A selection of T cell receptor beta chains follows, all from one sample in a study of T cell repertoires in cytomegalovirus infection. TCRdb independently ran MiXCR on the reads; one entry per CDR3 protein. The sample comprises approximately 500,000 distinct CDR3 sequences, about 15% of which are singletons, and 20% to 30% rests with the top ten. Sequencing input: CD8+ T cells from PBMCs. The receptor source for this set is a human donor in good health (CMV status not recorded). Some clones in this sample may be carry-over from other donors' samples. CDR3s include the opening cysteine and the closing phenylalanine or tryptophan. A D gene is named only where the DNA matches it firmly. Only part of the rows carry a size: once, few, many, or a class if the clone is expanded.

D gene	V gene	J gene	clone size	CDR3 DNA	CDR3 protein
TRBD2	TRBV9	TRBJ2-3	.	TGTGCCAGCAGCGGAGGGCGGGGGAGCCACACAGATACGCAGTATTTT	CASSGGRGSHTDTQYF
.	TRBV6-1	TRBJ1-1	.	TGTGCCAGCAGTGCCGGGCCAGTTAGCGAAGCTTTCTTT	CASSAGPVSEAFF
.	TRBV7-8	TRBJ2-5	many	TGTGCCAGCAGCTTAGGGGGTACGGGGTGGGAGACCCAGTACTTC	CASSLGGTGWETQYF
.	TRBV14	TRBJ1-1	.	TGTGCCAGCAGCCAAGAGCAGGTTTTGAACACTGAAGCTTTCTTT	CASSQEQVLNTEAFF
.	TRBV15	TRBJ2-7	.	TGTGCCACCAGCAGAGTCCTCCCTAATCGGGCAGGCTACGAGCAGTACTTC	CATSRVLPNRAGYEQYF
TRBD1	TRBV12-3/TRBV12-4	TRBJ1-5	many	TGTGCCAGCAGTTTAGGACAGGGGGCTCGAAATCAGCCCCAGCATTTT	CASSLGQGARNQPQHF
.	TRBV5-1	TRBJ1-1	many	TGCGCCAGCAGCTTCGCGGACGGAGGCATGAACACTGAAGCTTTCTTT	CASSFADGGMNTEAFF
.	TRBV5-1	TRBJ2-3	.	TGCGCCAGCAGCTTGGAATATGCCGGTGTCACAGATACGCAGTATTTT	CASSLEYAGVTDTQYF
TRBD1	TRBV27	TRBJ2-7	.	TGTGCCAGCAGTCCGAGGGACAGATACCTGGCCCACGAGCAGTACTTC	CASSPRDRYLAHEQYF
TRBD1	TRBV7-9	TRBJ2-2	.	TGTGCCAGCAGCTTAGTGGGACAGAACGCCGGGGAGCTGTTTTTT	CASSLVGQNAGELFF
TRBD1	TRBV19	TRBJ2-7	.	TGTGCCAGTAGCAAGACAGGGCTCGACACCTACGAGCAGTACTTC	CASSKTGLDTYEQYF
.	TRBV25-1	TRBJ1-5	.	TGTGCCAGCAGTGAAGGGGCAGGGAGTCAGCCCCAGCATTTT	CASSEGAGSQPQHF
.	TRBV4-1	TRBJ1-1	.	TGCGCCAGCAGCCAACTACAGGGCACTGAAGCTTTCTTT	CASSQLQGTEAFF
TRBD1	TRBV15	TRBJ1-5	many	TGTGCCACCAGCAGAGTCGGGTGGGACAGGAGCCAGCCCCAGCATTTT	CATSRVGWDRSQPQHF
TRBD1	TRBV6-5	TRBJ2-5	many	TGTGCCAGCAGCCGCACAGGGGGCGTCCAAGAGACCCAGTACTTC	CASSRTGGVQETQYF
.	TRBV6-4	TRBJ1-1	few	TGTGCCAGCAGTGATCGGGGGATGGGAAACTCTGAAGCTTTCTTT	CASSDRGMGNSEAFF
.	TRBV28	TRBJ2-1	many	TGTGCCAGCAGTCCGCAGAGTTGGGACCTAGGAAGTCGATACTACAATGAGCAGTTCTTC	CASSPQSWDLGSRYYNEQFF
.	TRBV24-1	TRBJ2-3	.	TGTGCCACCAGTAAGACCACCGAGGGAGATACGCAGTATTTT	CATSKTTEGDTQYF
.	TRBV11-2	TRBJ1-1	few	TGTGCCAGCAGCTTAGCCGGGAACGGGGGAGCCACTGAAGCTTTCTTT	CASSLAGNGGATEAFF
.	TRBV20-1	TRBJ2-5	few	TGCAGTGCAGAAACTAGCCCCTTAACTGGAGAGACCCAGTACTTC	CSAETSPLTGETQYF
TRBD2	TRBV11-2	TRBJ2-5	.	TGTGCCAGCAGCTTAGTGTCTAGCGGGCAAGAGACCCAGTACTTC	CASSLVSSGQETQYF
.	TRBV15	TRBJ1-2	few	TGTGCCACCAGCAACCTATTAAGTGGCTACACCTTC	CATSNLLSGYTF
.	TRBV2	TRBJ1-1	.	TGTGCCAGCAACCCTGGGACACCTAATTTTCTTTTCTTT	CASNPGTPNFLFF
.	TRBV10-3	TRBJ2-7	many	TGTGCCATCAGTGAGCCAGGGGCCTACGAGCAGTACTTC	CAISEPGAYEQYF
TRBD1	TRBV4-1	TRBJ2-1	few	TGCGCCAGCCAGGGGGTTAGCTCCTACAATGAGCAGTTCTTC	CASQGVSSYNEQFF
.	TRBV27	TRBJ1-5	.	TGTGCCAGCAGCCACCGGGACACCCGCTATCTATCCCAGCATTTT	CASSHRDTRYLSQHF
.	TRBV19	TRBJ1-3	.	TGTGCCAGTAGTATGCCCGCAGTTTTCTCTGGAAACACCATATATTTT	CASSMPAVFSGNTIYF
.	TRBV6-1	TRBJ2-5	.	TGTGCCAGCAGTGAATGGGGATCCCAAGAGACCCAGTACTTC	CASSEWGSQETQYF
TRBD2	TRBV11-2	TRBJ2-1	few	TGTGCCAGCAGCTTCAGCAGTCTAGCGGGGAATGAGCAGTTCTTC	CASSFSSLAGNEQFF
.	TRBV4-1	TRBJ2-3	few	TGCGCCAGCAGCCAAGTCCTAGCAGATACGCAGTATTTT	CASSQVLADTQYF
.	TRBV3-1	TRBJ2-3	.	TGTGCCAGCAGCCAAGTTCGGGGGGCCGAGGGAACGGATAATACGCAGTATTTT	CASSQVRGAEGTDNTQYF
.	TRBV7-8	TRBJ2-7	many	TGTGCCAGCAGCTCCGGGACGGGGGCTAGGGACTTC	CASSSGTGARDF
TRBD2	TRBV25-1	TRBJ2-7	.	TGTGCCAGCAAACGGGGGGGCTACGAGCAGTACTTC	CASKRGGYEQYF
.	TRBV7-9	TRBJ1-1	many	TGTGCCAGCAGCTTAGAAGGAGTTGAAGCTTTCTTT	CASSLEGVEAFF
.	TRBV28	TRBJ1-1	.	TGTGCCAGCAGTTTCGTGGCAGGGGTAAAGAACACTGAAGCTTTCTTT	CASSFVAGVKNTEAFF
.	TRBV20-1	TRBJ2-5	.	TGCAGTGCTGACTCCGGGCTACCAAAGGGGGAGACCCAGTACTTC	CSADSGLPKGETQYF
TRBD2	TRBV9	TRBJ2-3	.	TGTGCCAGCAGCGTACCCTACCTCTCGGGGGGGCGGAACACAGATACGCAGTATTTT	CASSVPYLSGGRNTDTQYF
TRBD1	TRBV2	TRBJ2-7	.	TGTGCCAGCAGTGTAGGGGACAGGGCTGGGGAGGAGCAGTACTTC	CASSVGDRAGEEQYF
TRBD1	TRBV29-1	TRBJ1-1	.	TGCAGCGTGGGGCCCTTGACAGGGGGCACTGAAGCTTTCTTT	CSVGPLTGGTEAFF
TRBD1	TRBV30	TRBJ2-7	few	TGTGCCTGGAGTTACCCGGGGACAGGGTGGAACGAGCAGTACTTC	CAWSYPGTGWNEQYF
.	TRBV7-6	TRBJ1-2	many	TGTGCCAGCAGCTTAGAAGGTTTGGCCGATTGGAACTATGGCTACACCTTC	CASSLEGLADWNYGYTF
TRBD1	TRBV4-1	TRBJ2-5	.	TGCGCCAGCAGCCAAGAGCCCGGGACAGACCAAGAGACCCAGTACTTC	CASSQEPGTDQETQYF
TRBD2	TRBV12-3/TRBV12-4	TRBJ2-1	many	TGTGCCAGCAGTTTAGTTAGACTAGCGGACTACAATGAGCAGTTCTTC	CASSLVRLADYNEQFF
TRBD2	TRBV27	TRBJ2-7	.	TGTGCCAGCAGTCCAGCGGGGCCCTACGAGCAGTACTTC	CASSPAGPYEQYF
.	TRBV5-1	TRBJ1-4	.	TGCGCCAGCAGCCCTGAAACAAATGAAAAACTGTTTTTT	CASSPETNEKLFF
TRBD1	TRBV7-9	TRBJ2-7	many	TGTGCCAGCAGTCCCCGACAGGGGACCTACGAGCAGTACTTC	CASSPRQGTYEQYF
.	TRBV11-1	TRBJ1-2	many	TGTGCCAGCAGCTTAGATTCAGGACATGGCTACACCTTC	CASSLDSGHGYTF
.	TRBV19	TRBJ2-1	.	TGTGCCAGTAGCCGCCGGGCTTCCGATGAGCAGTTCTTC	CASSRRASDEQFF
TRBD1	TRBV6-2/TRBV6-3	TRBJ2-7	.	TGTGCCAGTCGAGGACAGGCCGACTCCTACGAGCAGTACTTC	CASRGQADSYEQYF
TRBD2	TRBV3-1	TRBJ2-5	.	TGTGCCAGCAGCCCGGGACTAGCGGGACCTCTGGAGACCCAGTACTTC	CASSPGLAGPLETQYF
TRBD1	TRBV15	TRBJ2-2	.	TGTGCCCCATTCGGGACAGGGCGCCTTTACGACGGGGAGCTGTTTTTT	CAPFGTGRLYDGELFF
.	TRBV7-9	TRBJ2-1	many	TGTGCCAGCAGCCCCACCGGGACACAAAGCCGCAATGAGCAGTTCTTC	CASSPTGTQSRNEQFF
.	TRBV19	TRBJ2-1	few	TGTGCCAGTAGTAAGGACAACTACAATGAGCAGTTCTTC	CASSKDNYNEQFF